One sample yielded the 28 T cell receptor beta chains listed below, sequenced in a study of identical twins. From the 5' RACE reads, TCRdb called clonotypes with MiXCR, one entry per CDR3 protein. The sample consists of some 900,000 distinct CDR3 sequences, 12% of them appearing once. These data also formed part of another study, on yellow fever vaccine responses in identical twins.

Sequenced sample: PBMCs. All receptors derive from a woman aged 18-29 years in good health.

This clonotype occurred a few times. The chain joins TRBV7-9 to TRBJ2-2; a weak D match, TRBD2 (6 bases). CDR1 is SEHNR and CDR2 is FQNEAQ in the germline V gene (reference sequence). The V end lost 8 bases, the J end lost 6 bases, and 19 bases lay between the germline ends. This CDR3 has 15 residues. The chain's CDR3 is CASGPSGGPAGELFF. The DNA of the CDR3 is TGTGCCAGCGGCCCGAGTGGAGGGCCGGCCGGGGAGCTGTTTTTT.

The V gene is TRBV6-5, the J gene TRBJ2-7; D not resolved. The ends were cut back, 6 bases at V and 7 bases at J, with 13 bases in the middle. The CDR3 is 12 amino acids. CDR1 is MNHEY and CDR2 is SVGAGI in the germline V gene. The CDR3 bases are TGTGCCAGCAGCTCCCAGGTGGGAGAGCAGTACGTC. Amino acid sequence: CASSSQVGEQYV.

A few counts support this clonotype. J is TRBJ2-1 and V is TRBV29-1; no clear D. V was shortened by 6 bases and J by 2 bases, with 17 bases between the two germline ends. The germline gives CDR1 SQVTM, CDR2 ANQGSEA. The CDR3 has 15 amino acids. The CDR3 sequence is CSVEPQPSPYNEQFF. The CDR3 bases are TGCAGCGTCGAACCTCAGCCTTCCCCCTACAATGAGCAGTTCTTC.

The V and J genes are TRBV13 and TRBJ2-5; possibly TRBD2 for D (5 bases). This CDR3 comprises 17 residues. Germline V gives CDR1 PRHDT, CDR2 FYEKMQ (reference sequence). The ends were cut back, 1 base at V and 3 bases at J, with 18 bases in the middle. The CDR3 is CASSLEARVVKKETQYF. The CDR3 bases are TGTGCCAGCAGCTTAGAGGCGCGGGTTGTTAAAAAAGAGACCCAGTACTTC.

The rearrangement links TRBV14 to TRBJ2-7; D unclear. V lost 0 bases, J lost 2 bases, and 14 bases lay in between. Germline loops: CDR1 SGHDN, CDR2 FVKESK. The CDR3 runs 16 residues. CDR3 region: CASSQDIGPPAYEQYF. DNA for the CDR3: TGTGCCAGCAGCCAAGATATCGGCCCCCCAGCCTACGAGCAGTACTTC.

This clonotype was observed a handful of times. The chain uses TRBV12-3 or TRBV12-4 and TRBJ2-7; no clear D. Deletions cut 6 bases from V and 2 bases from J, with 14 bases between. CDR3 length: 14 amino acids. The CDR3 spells CASSPDTYPYEQYV. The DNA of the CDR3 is TGTGCCAGCAGCCCAGACACATACCCCTACGAGCAGTACGTC.

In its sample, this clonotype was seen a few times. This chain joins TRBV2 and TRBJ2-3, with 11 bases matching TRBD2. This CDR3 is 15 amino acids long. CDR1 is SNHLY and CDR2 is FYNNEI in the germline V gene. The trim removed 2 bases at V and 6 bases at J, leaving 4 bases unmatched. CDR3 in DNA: TGTGCCAGCAGTGAACGGGGACTAGCGGCTGATACGCAGTATTTT. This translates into CASSERGLAADTQYF. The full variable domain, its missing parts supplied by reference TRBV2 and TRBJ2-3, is EPEVTQTPSHQVTQMGQEVILRCVPISNHLYFYWYRQILGQKVEFLVSFYNNEISEKSEIFDDQFSVERPDGSNFTLKIRSTKLEDSAMYFCASSERGLAADTQYFGPGTRLTVL.

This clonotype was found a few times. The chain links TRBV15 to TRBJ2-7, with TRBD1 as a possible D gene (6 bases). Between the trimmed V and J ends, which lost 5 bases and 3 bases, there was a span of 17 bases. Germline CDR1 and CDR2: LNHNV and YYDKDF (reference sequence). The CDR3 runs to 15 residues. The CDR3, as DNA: TGTGCCACCAGCGCCACAGGGACCTCATTCTACGAGCAGTACTTC. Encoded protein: CATSATGTSFYEQYF.

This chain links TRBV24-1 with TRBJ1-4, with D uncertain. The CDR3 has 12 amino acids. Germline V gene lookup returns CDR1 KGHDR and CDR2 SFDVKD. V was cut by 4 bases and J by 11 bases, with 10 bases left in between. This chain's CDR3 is CATSDQHKKLFF. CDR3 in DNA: TGTGCCACCAGTGACCAACACAAGAAACTGTTTTTT.

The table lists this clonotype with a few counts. CDR3 loop: CASSVAQGANSPLHF. The CDR3 DNA reads TGTGCCAGCAGCGTAGCTCAGGGGGCGAACTCACCCCTCCACTTT. The J gene is TRBJ1-6, the V gene TRBV9, with 8 positions matching TRBD1. Looked up from germline, CDR1 is SGDLS and CDR2 is YYNGEE. J lost 10 bases, V lost 0 bases, and 6 bases had no gene match. This CDR3 region has 15 residues. Drawing the rest from reference TRBV9 and TRBJ1-6, the complete variable domain is DSGVTQTPKHLITATGQRVTLRCSPRSGDLSVYWYQQSLDQGLQFLIQYYNGEERAKGNILERFSAQQFPDLHSELNLSSLELGDSALYFCASSVAQGANSPLHFGNGTRLTVT.

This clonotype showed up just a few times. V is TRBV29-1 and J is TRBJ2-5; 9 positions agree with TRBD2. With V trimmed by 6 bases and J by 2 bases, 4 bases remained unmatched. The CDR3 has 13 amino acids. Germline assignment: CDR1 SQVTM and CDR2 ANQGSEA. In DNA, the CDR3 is TGCAGCGTCGCGGGAGGGCCACAAGAGACCCAGTACTTC. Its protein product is CSVAGGPQETQYF.

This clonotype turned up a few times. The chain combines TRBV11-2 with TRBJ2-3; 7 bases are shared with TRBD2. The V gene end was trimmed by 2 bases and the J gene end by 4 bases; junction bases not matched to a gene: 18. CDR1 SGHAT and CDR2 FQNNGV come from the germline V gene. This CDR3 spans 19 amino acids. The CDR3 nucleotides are TGTGCCAGCAGCTTACTCCTTATCGCGGCGGGAGATTTCCCAGATACGCAGTATTTT. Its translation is CASSLLLIAAGDFPDTQYF. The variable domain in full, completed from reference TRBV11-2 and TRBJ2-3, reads EAGVAQSPRYKIIEKRQSVAFWCNPISGHATLYWYQQILGQGPKLLIQFQNNGVVDDSQLPKDRFSAERLKGVDSTLKIQPAKLEDSAVYLCASSLLLIAAGDFPDTQYFGPGTRLTVL.

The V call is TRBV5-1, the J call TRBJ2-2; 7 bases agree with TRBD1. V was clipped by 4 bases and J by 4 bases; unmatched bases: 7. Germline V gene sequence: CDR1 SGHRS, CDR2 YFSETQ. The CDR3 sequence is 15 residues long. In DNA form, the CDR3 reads TGCGCCAGCAGCATACGGACAGGCTTCACCGGGGAGCTGTTTTTT. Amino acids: CASSIRTGFTGELFF.

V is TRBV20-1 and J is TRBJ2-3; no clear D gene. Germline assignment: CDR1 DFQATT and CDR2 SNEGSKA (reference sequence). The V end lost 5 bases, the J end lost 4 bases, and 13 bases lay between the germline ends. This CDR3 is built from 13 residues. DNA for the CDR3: TGCAGTGCTTCCCCGGCGGAAGCAGATACGCAGTATTTT. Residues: CSASPAEADTQYF.

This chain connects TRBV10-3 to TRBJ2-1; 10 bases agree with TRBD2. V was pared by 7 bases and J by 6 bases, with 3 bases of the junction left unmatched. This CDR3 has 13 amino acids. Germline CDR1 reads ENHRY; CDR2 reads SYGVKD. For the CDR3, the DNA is TGTGCCATCAAACTAGCGGGGAGCAATGAGCAGTTCTTC. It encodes CAIKLAGSNEQFF.

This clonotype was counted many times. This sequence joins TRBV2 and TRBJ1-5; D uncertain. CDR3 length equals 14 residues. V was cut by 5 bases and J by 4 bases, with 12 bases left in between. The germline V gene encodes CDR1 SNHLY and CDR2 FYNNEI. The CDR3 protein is CASSPDGPNQPQHF. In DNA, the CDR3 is TGTGCCAGCAGTCCCGACGGACCAAATCAGCCCCAGCATTTT.

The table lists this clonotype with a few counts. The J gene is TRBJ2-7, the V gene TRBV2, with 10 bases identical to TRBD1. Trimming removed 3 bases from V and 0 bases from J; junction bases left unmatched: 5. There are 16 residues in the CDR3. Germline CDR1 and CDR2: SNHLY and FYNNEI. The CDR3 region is CASSEGTGVPSYEQYF. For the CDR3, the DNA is TGTGCCAGCAGTGAGGGGACAGGGGTCCCCTCCTACGAGCAGTACTTC.

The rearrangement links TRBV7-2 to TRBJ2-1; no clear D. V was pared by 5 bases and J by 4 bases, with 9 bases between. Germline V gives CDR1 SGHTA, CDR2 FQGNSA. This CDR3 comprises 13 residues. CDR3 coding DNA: TGTGCCAGCAGCCGCGCCGGTTACAATGAGCAGTTCTTC. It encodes CASSRAGYNEQFF.

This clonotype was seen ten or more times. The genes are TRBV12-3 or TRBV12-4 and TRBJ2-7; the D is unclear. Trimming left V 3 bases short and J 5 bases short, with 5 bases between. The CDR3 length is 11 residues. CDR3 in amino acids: CASSFSHEQYF. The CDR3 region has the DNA TGTGCCAGCAGTTTTTCTCACGAGCAGTACTTC.

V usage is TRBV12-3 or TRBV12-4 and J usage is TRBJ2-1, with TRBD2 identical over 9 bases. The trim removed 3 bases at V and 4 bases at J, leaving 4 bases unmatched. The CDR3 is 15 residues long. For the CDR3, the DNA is TGTGCCAGCAGTTTGCGGGGGGGTCGATACAATGAGCAGTTCTTC. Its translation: CASSLRGGRYNEQFF.

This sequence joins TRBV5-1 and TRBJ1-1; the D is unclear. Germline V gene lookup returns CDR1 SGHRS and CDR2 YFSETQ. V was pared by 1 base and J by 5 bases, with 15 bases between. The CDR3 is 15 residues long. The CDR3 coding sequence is TGCGCCAGCAGCTTGATCCCCTCCTCCGGAACTGAAGCTTTCTTT. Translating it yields CASSLIPSSGTEAFF.

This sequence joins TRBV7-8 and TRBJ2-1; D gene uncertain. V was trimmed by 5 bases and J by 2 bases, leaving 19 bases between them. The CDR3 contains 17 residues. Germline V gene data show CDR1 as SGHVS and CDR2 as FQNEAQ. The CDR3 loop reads CASSPHLGGGAYNEQFF. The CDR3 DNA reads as TGTGCCAGCAGCCCCCACCTGGGCGGCGGAGCCTACAATGAGCAGTTCTTC.

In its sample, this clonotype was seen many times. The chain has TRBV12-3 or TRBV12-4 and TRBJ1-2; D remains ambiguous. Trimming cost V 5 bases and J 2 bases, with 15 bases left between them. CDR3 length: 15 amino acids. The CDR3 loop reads CASSPWAGGNYGYTF. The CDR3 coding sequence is TGTGCCAGCAGTCCTTGGGCGGGCGGGAACTATGGCTACACCTTC.

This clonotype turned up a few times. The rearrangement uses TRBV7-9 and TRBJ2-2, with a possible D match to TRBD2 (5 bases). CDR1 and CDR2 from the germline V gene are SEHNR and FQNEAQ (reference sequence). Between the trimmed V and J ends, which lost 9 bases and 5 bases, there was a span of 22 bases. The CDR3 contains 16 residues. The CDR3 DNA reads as TGTGCCAGTAGTAACCGGACCCTGCGAGGGACCGGGGAGCTGTTTTTT. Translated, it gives CASSNRTLRGTGELFF.

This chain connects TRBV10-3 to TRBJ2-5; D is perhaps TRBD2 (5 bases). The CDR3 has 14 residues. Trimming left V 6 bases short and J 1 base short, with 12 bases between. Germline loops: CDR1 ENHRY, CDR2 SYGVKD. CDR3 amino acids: CAIRGDLGQETQYF. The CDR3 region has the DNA TGTGCCATCAGGGGAGACTTGGGCCAAGAGACCCAGTACTTC.

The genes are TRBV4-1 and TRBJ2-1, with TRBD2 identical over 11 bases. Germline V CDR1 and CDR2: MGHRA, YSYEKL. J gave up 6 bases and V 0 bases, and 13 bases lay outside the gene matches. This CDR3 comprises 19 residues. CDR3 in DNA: TGCGCCAGCAGCCAAGATCGGCGCTCAGGGCTAGCGGGAGGCAATGAGCAGTTCTTC. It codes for CASSQDRRSGLAGGNEQFF.

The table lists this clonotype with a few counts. The CDR3 nucleotides read TGCAGCGTTGAAGATCCGAGCAGGGAGCAGTTCTTC. Amino acid sequence: CSVEDPSREQFF. This chain links TRBV29-1 with TRBJ2-1; D is uncertain. Germline loops: CDR1 SQVTM, CDR2 ANQGSEA. V lost 0 bases and J 10 bases, leaving 10 bases between the germline ends. The CDR3 is 12 amino acids.

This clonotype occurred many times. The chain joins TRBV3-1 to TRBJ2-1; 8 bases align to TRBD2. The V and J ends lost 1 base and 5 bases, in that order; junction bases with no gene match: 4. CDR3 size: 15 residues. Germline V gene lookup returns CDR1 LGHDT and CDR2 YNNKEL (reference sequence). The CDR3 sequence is CASSQVSSGNNEQFF. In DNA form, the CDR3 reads TGTGCCAGCAGCCAAGTTAGTAGCGGGAACAATGAGCAGTTCTTC.